These 32 T cell receptor beta chains were sequenced from one sample in a study of T cell clusters in autoimmune cytopenias. TRB amplification used approximately 250 ng of peripheral blood genomic DNA. TRB was amplified by touch-down multiplex PCR, primer pools A and B combined. One entry per CDR3 protein, without DNA, is what TCRdb gives after re-calling the multiplex PCR reads. This table holds 7,800 or so distinct CDR3 sequences. The sequencing input was peripheral blood. These TCRs come from a human donor with an autoimmune cytopenia or autoimmune hepatitis (not recorded which).

Here the CDR3 reads CASSLEAGIETQYF. The chain combines TRBV5-4 with TRBJ2-5. The germline CDR1 and CDR2 sequences are SGHNT and YYREEE (reference sequence). The CDR3 contains 14 residues.

This clonotype is called large based on its frequency. The gene calls are TRBV29-1 and TRBJ2-6. The germline V gene has CDR1 SQVTM and CDR2 ANQGSEA. CDR3 length: 12 amino acids. CDR3 region: CSVSSGANVLTF.

This chain joins TRBV30 and TRBJ2-7. From germline, CDR1 is GTSNPN and CDR2 SVGIG (reference sequence). CDR3 size: 11 residues. CDR3 protein: CAWSAYGEQYF.

The chain uses TRBV6-5 and TRBJ1-1. Germline V gene data show CDR1 as MNHEY and CDR2 as SVGAGI. The CDR3 runs 16 residues. The CDR3 here is CASSTRPNVGSTEAFF.

V usage is TRBV30 and J usage is TRBJ2-3; the D call from TCRdb, TRBD2, cannot be confirmed without DNA. The CDR3 spans 17 residues. In germline, CDR1 is GTSNPN, CDR2 SVGIG (reference sequence). CDR3 sequence: CAWSPSPRAGDTDTQYF.

The gene calls are TRBV6-5 and TRBJ2-5; TCRdb gives TRBD2 as the D gene, but with no DNA this cannot be confirmed. CDR1 MNHEY and CDR2 SVGAGI come from the germline V gene. This CDR3 has 19 residues. The CDR3 reads CASSYGSGRVPGLGETQYF.

V is TRBV5-5 and J is TRBJ2-7; TCRdb's assignment of TRBD2 cannot be checked, as there is no DNA. Germline CDR1 SGHKS, CDR2 YYEKEE (reference sequence). The CDR3 extends over 15 amino acids. The CDR3: CASSAGGTSGYEQYF. The full variable domain, rest sourced from reference TRBV5-5 and TRBJ2-7, is DAGVTQSPTHLIKTRGQQVTLRCSPISGHKSVSWYQQVLGQGPQFIFQYYEKEERGRGNFPDRFSARQFPNYSSELNVNALLLGDSALYLCASSAGGTSGYEQYFGPGTRLTVT.

This chain links TRBV6-5 with TRBJ2-1; TCRdb indicates TRBD2, and absent DNA this call remains unverified. The CDR3 has 17 amino acids. Per the germline V gene, CDR1 is MNHEY and CDR2 is SVGAGI. The CDR3 loop is CASRTRTSGEGVNEQFF.

CDR3 residues: CASSELGTSGFNEQFF. V usage is TRBV6-1 and J usage is TRBJ2-1; TCRdb indicates TRBD2, and absent DNA this call remains unverified. The CDR3 contains 16 residues. Germline V gene lookup returns CDR1 MNHNS and CDR2 SASEGT.

V and J are TRBV10-3 and TRBJ2-7; TCRdb indicates TRBD1, and absent DNA this call remains unverified. CDR1 is ENHRY, CDR2 SYGVKD, per germline. The CDR3 loop spans 13 amino acids. CDR3 protein: CAISPGRSYEQYF.

The rearrangement joins TRBV27 to TRBJ2-5; the TCRdb call, TRBD2, lacks DNA for checking. This CDR3 comprises 15 residues. In germline, CDR1 is MNHEY, CDR2 SMNVEV (reference sequence). The CDR3 here is CASSLRDSPSETQYF.

This chain links TRBV19 with TRBJ2-2; the TRBD1 assignment by TCRdb is unverifiable without DNA. Germline values: CDR1 LNHDA, CDR2 SQIVND (reference sequence). The CDR3 totals 17 residues. CDR3 sequence: CASSTNPWTVNTGELFF.

The J gene is TRBJ1-1, the V gene TRBV6-1; TCRdb lists TRBD1, though no DNA is available to test this call. The germline gives CDR1 MNHNS, CDR2 SASEGT. The CDR3 is 13 residues long. The CDR3 region is CASRATGYTEAFF.

The V gene is TRBV6-5, the J gene TRBJ2-7. Per the germline V gene, CDR1 is MNHEY and CDR2 is SVGAGI. The CDR3 runs to 14 residues. CDR3 residues: CASREDRGSYEQYF.

This clonotype shows up as medium-sized (0.01 to 0.1%) by frequency. The V call is TRBV10-3, the J call TRBJ2-7; TCRdb names TRBD2, which stays unverified in the absence of DNA. This CDR3 is built from 16 residues. CDR1 and CDR2 from the germline V gene are ENHRY and SYGVKD. The CDR3 protein is CAISEKASGGSNEQYF.

V is TRBV15 and J is TRBJ2-3; TCRdb returns TRBD1, unconfirmable since there is no DNA. Germline V lookup: CDR1 LNHNV, CDR2 YYDKDF (reference sequence). This CDR3 spans 15 amino acids. The CDR3 protein is CATSNPGQAPDTQYF.

Measured by frequency, this clonotype is medium-sized. V and J are TRBV27 and TRBJ2-3; absent DNA, TCRdb's TRBD1 call cannot be checked. CDR1 is MNHEY, CDR2 SMNVEV, per germline (reference sequence). This CDR3 has 15 residues. CDR3 residues: CASSLPGRGTDTQYF.

Frequency places this clonotype as medium-sized. The genes are TRBV6-5 and TRBJ1-6. This CDR3 is built from 15 residues. CDR1 is MNHEY, CDR2 SVGAGI, per germline. CDR3 protein: CASSLGGGYNSPLHF.

The chain employs TRBV27 and TRBJ1-2; TCRdb calls TRBD1, which cannot be checked without DNA. The CDR3 sequence is 16 residues long. The germline V gene encodes CDR1 MNHEY and CDR2 SMNVEV (reference sequence). The CDR3 sequence is CASSLRFEDISVRYTF.

According to its frequency, this clonotype is medium-sized. The rearrangement links TRBV11-1 to TRBJ2-7. Looked up from germline, CDR1 is SGHAT and CDR2 is FQDESV (reference sequence). The CDR3 has 15 residues. This chain's CDR3 is CASSFLQGAAYEQYF.

The chain is built from TRBV30 and TRBJ1-2; TCRdb names TRBD1, which stays unverified in the absence of DNA. Germline V gene sequence: CDR1 GTSNPN, CDR2 SVGIG (reference sequence). CDR3 length equals 16 residues. The CDR3 loop is CAWSPGPLQGAYGYTF.

This clonotype is labeled medium-sized based on frequency. V usage is TRBV19 and J usage is TRBJ2-2; TCRdb's D call, TRBD2, is unchecked because there is no DNA. CDR1 is LNHDA, CDR2 SQIVND, per germline (reference sequence). The CDR3 is made up of 16 amino acids. This CDR3 is CASQHIAGGPTGELFF.

The chain employs TRBV6-5 and TRBJ1-6; TCRdb lists TRBD1, though no DNA is available to test this call. Germline V gene data show CDR1 as MNHEY and CDR2 as SVGAGI. The CDR3 sequence is 13 residues long. CDR3 amino acids: CASRRQGLSPLHF.

The chain recombines TRBV27 with TRBJ1-2; the TRBD1 assignment by TCRdb is unverifiable without DNA. CDR1 is MNHEY, CDR2 SMNVEV, per germline (reference sequence). The CDR3 has 18 residues. The CDR3: CASSLSWQGARPAYGYTF.

Frequency places this clonotype as medium-sized (0.01 to 0.1%). The gene calls are TRBV29-1 and TRBJ2-2; with no DNA, the TCRdb D assignment of TRBD1 cannot be verified. Germline CDR1 SQVTM, CDR2 ANQGSEA. The CDR3 is 14 amino acids. The CDR3 sequence: CSGGRDRDTGELFF.

V and J are TRBV10-3 and TRBJ2-1; TCRdb proposes TRBD1, but this gene call is untestable without DNA. The CDR3 has 13 amino acids. In germline, CDR1 is ENHRY, CDR2 SYGVKD. CDR3 protein: CAIRGTSQDEQFF.

In terms of frequency, this clonotype is medium-sized. This chain uses TRBV30 with TRBJ2-3. Germline V gene lookup returns CDR1 GTSNPN and CDR2 SVGIG (reference sequence). This CDR3 region has 15 residues. This chain's CDR3 is CAWSIAASNTDTQYF.

The V and J genes are TRBV4-3 and TRBJ2-5. The germline V gene has CDR1 LGHNA and CDR2 YSLEER. CDR3 length: 14 amino acids. The CDR3 loop reads CASSQGVRRETQYF.

This clonotype is labeled large based on frequency. This chain links TRBV29-1 with TRBJ2-2; TCRdb calls TRBD1, which cannot be checked without DNA. Germline V gene data show CDR1 as SQVTM and CDR2 as ANQGSEA. The CDR3 spans 13 residues. The CDR3 region is CSVSRGGTGELFF.

The V call is TRBV27, the J call TRBJ2-1; the TCRdb D gene call, TRBD2, has no DNA to confirm it. The germline V gene has CDR1 MNHEY and CDR2 SMNVEV (reference sequence). This CDR3 has 16 residues. The CDR3 protein is CASSWTSGRVGNEQFF.

The rearrangement joins TRBV30 to TRBJ2-7; TCRdb outputs TRBD2, but without DNA this stays unchecked. The CDR3 sequence is 13 residues long. The V gene's germline CDR1 is GTSNPN and CDR2 SVGIG (reference sequence). The CDR3 sequence: CAWSELAGAMQYF.

Its frequency marks this clonotype as medium-sized (0.01 to 0.1%). The gene calls are TRBV19 and TRBJ2-5. The CDR3 runs 11 residues. Germline V gene data show CDR1 as LNHDA and CDR2 as SQIVND (reference sequence). This CDR3 reads CASRIGETQYF.